This passage covers 21 T cell receptor beta chains from one sample sequenced in a study of blood T cell repertoires in COVID-19. The protocol was immunoSEQ multiplex PCR, while the TCRdb copy is restricted to in-frame clones and leaves out a portion. The data hold around 220,000 clones, with roughly 82% observed a single time. Sample: peripheral blood. These receptors were collected from a woman of 80 years or more with active or convalescent COVID-19.

The chain is built from TRBV5-4 and TRBJ2-5; TRBD2 matches 7 bases. Per germline, CDR1 SGHNT and CDR2 YYREEE (reference sequence). This CDR3 has 13 amino acids. J gave up 7 bases and V 1 base, and 4 bases lay outside the gene matches. In DNA, the CDR3 is TGTGCCAGCAGCTTGCGTGGGGAGGGGACCCAGTACTTC. It yields the protein CASSLRGEGTQYF.

V gene TRBV28 combines with J gene TRBJ2-1, with 7 nucleotides matching TRBD2. V was clipped by 4 bases and J by 6 bases; unmatched bases: 15. The CDR3 sequence is 17 residues long. Germline CDR1 MDHEN, CDR2 SYDVKM. This CDR3 is CASSSSPGLPPGNEQFF. The DNA of the CDR3 is TGTGCCAGCAGTTCTTCCCCGGGACTACCCCCGGGCAATGAGCAGTTCTTC.

V usage is TRBV5-1 and J usage is TRBJ1-4; D call uncertain. CDR1 is SGHRS, CDR2 YFSETQ, per germline. CDR3 length: 14 residues. V was shortened by 7 bases and J by 8 bases, with 18 bases between the two germline ends. CDR3 sequence (DNA): TGCGCCAGCTCTCCCGGTGCTCGAGGCGAAAAACTGTTTTTT. As protein: CASSPGARGEKLFF.

This clone was observed once. V and J are TRBV10-3 and TRBJ1-1; TRBD1 matches at 8 bases. V lost 6 bases and J lost 7; bases outside the gene matches: 10. Per germline, CDR1 ENHRY and CDR2 SYGVKD. The CDR3 contains 14 residues. Here the CDR3 reads CAISEGQVKVEAFF. The CDR3 bases are TGTGCCATCAGCGAGGGACAGGTGAAAGTTGAAGCTTTCTTT.

V is TRBV3-1 (or the pseudogene TRBV3-2) and J is TRBJ2-7; TRBD1 aligns across 7 bases. Germline V CDR1 and CDR2: LGHDT, YNNKEL (reference sequence). The CDR3 contains 15 residues. V lost 2 bases and J lost 2; bases outside the gene matches: 6. The CDR3 spells CASSQPTGTAYEQYF. The CDR3 DNA follows: TGTGCCAGCAGCCAACCGACCGGGACAGCCTACGAGCAGTACTTC.

V and J are TRBV5-6 and TRBJ2-3, with a possible D match to TRBD2 (5 bases). Germline V CDR1 and CDR2: SGHDT, YYEEEE. The CDR3 totals 13 residues. V dropped 1 base and J dropped 6 bases, with 9 bases sitting between them. CDR3 nucleotide sequence: TGTGCCAGCAGCTTGCGGGGTCTGGATACGCAGTATTTT. Translation gives CASSLRGLDTQYF.

The chain couples TRBV2 to TRBJ1-5, with 9 bases fitting TRBD1. CDR1 SNHLY and CDR2 FYNNEI come from the germline V gene. Trimming cost V 1 base and J 7 bases; bases outside gene matches: 5. This CDR3 has 15 residues. The CDR3 nucleotides read TGTGCCAGCAGTGAAGGAGGGACAGGGAACCAGCCCCAGCATTTT. Protein product: CASSEGGTGNQPQHF. The whole variable domain, remainder taken from reference TRBV2 and TRBJ1-5, is EPEVTQTPSHQVTQMGQEVILRCVPISNHLYFYWYRQILGQKVEFLVSFYNNEISEKSEIFDDQFSVERPDGSNFTLKIRSTKLEDSAMYFCASSEGGTGNQPQHFGDGTRLSIL.

This chain links TRBV6-1 with TRBJ2-5; D gene uncertain. In germline, CDR1 is MNHNS, CDR2 SASEGT. V dropped 3 bases and J dropped 4 bases, with 3 bases sitting between them. The CDR3 has 11 amino acids. DNA of the CDR3: TGTGCCAGCAGTGATCTAGAGACCCAGTACTTC. Its protein is CASSDLETQYF.

The J gene is TRBJ1-2, the V gene TRBV29-1; 8 nucleotides agree with TRBD1. V lost 5 bases, J lost 0 bases, and 2 bases stayed unmatched. The CDR3 is made up of 13 amino acids. Germline V gives CDR1 SQVTM, CDR2 ANQGSEA. CDR3: CSVRDRTNYGYTF. The CDR3 DNA is TGCAGCGTTAGGGACAGGACTAACTATGGCTACACCTTC.

The chain uses TRBV25-1 and TRBJ2-5; TRBD1 matches at 7 bases. Trimming removed 6 bases from V and 3 bases from J; junction bases left unmatched: 13. CDR3 length: 16 residues. Looked up from germline, CDR1 is MGHDK and CDR2 is SYGVNS. The DNA of the CDR3 is TGTGCCAGCAGACCAGCTAGGGGGCCAGTAAAAGAGACCCAGTACTTC. Encoded protein: CASRPARGPVKETQYF.

This clone was seen once. This chain uses TRBV5-4 with TRBJ2-1, with a tentative D call TRBD2 (6 bases). CDR1 is SGHNT and CDR2 is YYREEE in the germline V gene (reference sequence). V shed 6 bases and J shed 7 bases, with 17 bases lying between them. The CDR3 runs 14 residues. The CDR3 loop is CASNPGLMINEQFF. The CDR3 coding sequence is TGTGCCAGCAACCCGGGACTGATGATAAATGAGCAGTTCTTC.

This chain uses TRBV3-1 (or the pseudogene TRBV3-2) with TRBJ2-3; 8 bases agree with TRBD2. Per the germline V gene, CDR1 is LGHDT and CDR2 is YNNKEL (reference sequence). There are 16 residues in the CDR3. V trimming: 0 bases; J trimming: 4 bases; junction bases outside the gene matches: 6. CDR3 amino acids: CASSQDLSGGSDTQYF. In nucleotides, the CDR3 is TGTGCCAGCAGCCAAGATCTGTCGGGAGGGTCAGATACGCAGTATTTT.

The chain has TRBV5-1 and TRBJ1-1; D may be TRBD1 (5 bases). CDR3 size: 12 residues. Trimming cost V 1 base and J 6 bases, with 7 bases left between them. The germline V gene has CDR1 SGHRS and CDR2 YFSETQ. CDR3 nucleotides: TGCGCCAGCAGCTTGCCGGGGGCTGAAGCTTTCTTT. This translates into CASSLPGAEAFF. Drawing the rest from reference TRBV5-1 and TRBJ1-1, the complete variable domain is KAGVTQTPRYLIKTRGQQVTLSCSPISGHRSVSWYQQTPGQGLQFLFEYFSETQRNKGNFPGRFSGRQFSNSRSEMNVSTLELGDSALYLCASSLPGAEAFFGQGTRLTVV.

The chain joins TRBV9 to TRBJ2-7; D not resolved. V was cut by 0 bases and J by 6 bases, with 7 bases left in between. This CDR3 has 12 amino acids. Germline CDR1 reads SGDLS; CDR2 reads YYNGEE. CDR3 sequence (DNA): TGTGCCAGCAGCGTAGCGTTCGGCGAGCAGTACTTC. This sequence encodes CASSVAFGEQYF.

The chain combines TRBV2 with TRBJ2-3; 7 bases agree with TRBD1. The J segment lost 4 bases and the V segment lost 4 bases, leaving 5 bases of the junction unmatched. Germline CDR1 SNHLY, CDR2 FYNNEI. The CDR3 has 14 amino acids. CDR3 residues: CASSGPGGADTQYF. The CDR3 DNA follows: TGTGCCAGCAGTGGACCAGGGGGTGCAGATACGCAGTATTTT.

This clone has only one observation. The genes are TRBV4-2 and TRBJ2-1; the match to TRBD2 covers 8 bases. With 4 bases clipped from V and 9 bases from J, the junction kept 14 bases outside the gene matches. In germline, CDR1 is LGHNA, CDR2 YNFKEQ. This CDR3 spans 16 amino acids. This chain's CDR3 is CASSRFSGTSPGEQFF. The CDR3 coding sequence is TGTGCCAGCAGCCGCTTTAGCGGGACCTCCCCGGGTGAGCAGTTCTTC.

This chain joins TRBV5-6 and TRBJ2-1; D unresolved. V was clipped by 0 bases and J by 2 bases, with 9 bases between them. The CDR3 consists of 15 residues. In germline, CDR1 is SGHDT, CDR2 YYEEEE. In nucleotides, the CDR3 is TGTGCCAGCAGCTTGGCACAGACGACCTACAATGAGCAGTTCTTC. It specifies CASSLAQTTYNEQFF.

The chain employs TRBV7-9 and TRBJ1-2; D is undetermined. The V and J ends lost 6 bases and 4 bases respectively, with 6 bases between them. The V gene's germline CDR1 is SEHNR and CDR2 FQNEAQ (reference sequence). This CDR3 spans 11 amino acids. CDR3 bases: TGTGCCAGCAGGGAGGGCTATGGCTACACCTTC. Encoded protein: CASREGYGYTF.

The genes are TRBV4-2 and TRBJ2-7; 10 nucleotides line up with TRBD2. The CDR3 has 16 amino acids. V was pared by 0 bases and J by 0 bases, with 2 bases of the junction left unmatched. The germline V gene encodes CDR1 LGHNA and CDR2 YNFKEQ. This chain's CDR3 is CASSQELAGPSYEQYF. CDR3 DNA sequence: TGTGCCAGCAGCCAAGAACTAGCGGGGCCCTCCTACGAGCAGTACTTC.

The chain recombines TRBV9 with TRBJ2-3, with D perhaps TRBD2 (5 bases). Trimming took 3 bases from V and 5 from J, leaving 19 bases between them. Germline V CDR1 and CDR2: SGDLS, YYNGEE. This CDR3 comprises 16 residues. CDR3 sequence: CASSGLGLPSLDTQYF. The CDR3 nucleotides read TGTGCCAGCAGCGGGCTAGGACTGCCGTCACTAGATACGCAGTATTTT.

The chain combines TRBV10-3 with TRBJ1-1; 9 bases are a match to TRBD1. Germline-derived CDR1 and CDR2 are ENHRY and SYGVKD. Germline trimming cut 7 bases from V and 4 bases from J; bases unmatched to any gene: 7. The CDR3 consists of 14 residues. The CDR3 protein is CAIKEGQGGTEAFF. DNA of the CDR3: TGTGCCATCAAGGAGGGACAGGGAGGCACTGAAGCTTTCTTT.